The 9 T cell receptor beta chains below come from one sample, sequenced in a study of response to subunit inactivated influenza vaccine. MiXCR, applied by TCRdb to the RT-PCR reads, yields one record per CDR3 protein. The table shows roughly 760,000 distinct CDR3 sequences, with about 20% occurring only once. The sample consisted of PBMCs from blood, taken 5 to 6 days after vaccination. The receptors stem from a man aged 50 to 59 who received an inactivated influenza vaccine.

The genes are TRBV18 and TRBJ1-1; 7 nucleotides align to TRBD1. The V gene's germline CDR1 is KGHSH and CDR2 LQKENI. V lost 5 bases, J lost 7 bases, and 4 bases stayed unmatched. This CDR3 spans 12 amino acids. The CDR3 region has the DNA TGTGCCAGCTCATCACAGGGGTTTGAAGCTTTCTTT. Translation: CASSSQGFEAFF. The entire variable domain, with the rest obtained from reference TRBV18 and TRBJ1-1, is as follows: NAGVMQNPRHLVRRRGQEARLRCSPMKGHSHVYWYRQLPEEGLKFMVYLQKENIIDESGMPKERFSAEFPKEGPSILRIQQVVRGDSAAYFCASSSQGFEAFFGQGTRLTVV.

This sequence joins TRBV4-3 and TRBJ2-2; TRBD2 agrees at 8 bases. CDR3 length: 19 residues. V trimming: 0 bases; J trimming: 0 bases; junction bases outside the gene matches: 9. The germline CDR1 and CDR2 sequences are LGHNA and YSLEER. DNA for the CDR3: TGCGCCAGCAGCCAAGATTACCCCTTAGCGGGACCGAACACCGGGGAGCTGTTTTTT. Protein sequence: CASSQDYPLAGPNTGELFF.

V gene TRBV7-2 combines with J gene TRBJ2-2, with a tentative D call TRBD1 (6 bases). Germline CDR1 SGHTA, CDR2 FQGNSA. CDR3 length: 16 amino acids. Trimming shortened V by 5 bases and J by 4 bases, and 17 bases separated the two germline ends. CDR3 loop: CASSGTGQAGTGELFF. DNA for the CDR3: TGTGCCAGCAGCGGTACAGGGCAGGCGGGCACCGGGGAGCTGTTTTTT.

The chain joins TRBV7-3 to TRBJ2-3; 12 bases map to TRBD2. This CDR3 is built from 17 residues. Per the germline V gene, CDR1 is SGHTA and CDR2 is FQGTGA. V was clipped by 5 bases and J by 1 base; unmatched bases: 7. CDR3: CASSASGRVRRTDTQYF. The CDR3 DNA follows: TGTGCCAGCAGCGCTAGCGGGAGGGTCCGGCGCACAGATACGCAGTATTTT.

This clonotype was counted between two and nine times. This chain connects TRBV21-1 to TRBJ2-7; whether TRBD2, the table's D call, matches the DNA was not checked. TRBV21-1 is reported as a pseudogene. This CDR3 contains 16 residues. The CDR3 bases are TGTGCCAGCAGCAAAGAAGGGACTAAGAGGAGGTACGAGCAGTACTTC. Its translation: CASSKEGTKRRYEQYF.

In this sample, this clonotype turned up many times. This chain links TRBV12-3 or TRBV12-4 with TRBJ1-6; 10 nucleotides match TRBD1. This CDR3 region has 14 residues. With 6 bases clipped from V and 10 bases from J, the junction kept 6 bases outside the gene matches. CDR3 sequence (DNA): TGTGCCAGCAGCAAGACAGGGGGCCTCTCACCCCTCCACTTT. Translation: CASSKTGGLSPLHF.

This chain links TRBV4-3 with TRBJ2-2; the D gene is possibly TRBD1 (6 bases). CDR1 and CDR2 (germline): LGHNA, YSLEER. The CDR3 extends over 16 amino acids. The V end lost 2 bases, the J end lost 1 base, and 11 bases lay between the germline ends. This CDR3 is CASSQITGRNTGELFF. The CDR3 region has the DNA TGCGCCAGCAGCCAAATTACAGGGAGGAACACCGGGGAGCTGTTTTTT.

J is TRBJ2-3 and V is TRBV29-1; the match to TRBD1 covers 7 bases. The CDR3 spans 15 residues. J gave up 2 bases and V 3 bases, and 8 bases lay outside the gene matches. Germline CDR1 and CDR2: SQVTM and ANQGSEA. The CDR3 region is CSVEGDSPSTDTQYF. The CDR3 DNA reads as TGCAGCGTTGAGGGGGACAGTCCATCCACAGATACGCAGTATTTT.

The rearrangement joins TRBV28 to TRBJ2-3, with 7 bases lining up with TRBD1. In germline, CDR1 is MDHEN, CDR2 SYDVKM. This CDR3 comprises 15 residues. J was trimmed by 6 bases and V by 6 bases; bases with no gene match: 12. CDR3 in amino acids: CASSTGTARGDTQYF. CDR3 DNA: TGTGCCAGCAGCACTGGGACAGCCCGAGGGGATACGCAGTATTTT.